This T cell receptor beta chain was documented in a study of beta chain features in type 1 diabetes. Every isolated RNA sample was fully reverse transcribed, so sequencing captured expressed TCRB transcripts. Naive, central memory and regulatory T cell samples came to a mean of around 3.3 million reads. TCRdb's table, derived via immunoSEQ multiplex PCR, lists solely in-frame clones and lacks some. Among hundreds of thousands of clones, under 20% were seen once, and the ten largest hold around 0.02%. CDR1 PRHDT and CDR2 FYEKMQ come from the germline V gene (reference sequence). V lost 5 bases, J lost 4 bases, and 7 bases stayed unmatched. This CDR3 is built from 16 residues. Points from the study as a whole: More deletions and fewer insertions at VDJ junctions were seen in type 1 diabetes patients. Sampled from patients, naive, central memory and Treg TCRB repertoires appeared more similar than those sampled from healthy donors.

This clone has just a few counts. Its target is unknown. This chain joins TRBV13 and TRBJ2-1; TRBD1 matches at 11 bases. The clonotype was recovered from a woman under 30 in good health. Source material: naive CD4+ T cells from blood. CDR3 in DNA: TGTGCCAGCAGCCCGCGGACAGGGGGCAATTACAATGAGCAGTTCTTC. This gives the protein CASSPRTGGNYNEQFF.